This T cell receptor beta chain was recovered during a study of prognosis after radiotherapy for stage I lung cancer. Study observations and caveats: Patients developing distant metastases showed lower Shannon entropy after stereotactic body radiation therapy.

As to this clonotype: Its cognate antigen is unknown.

CDR1 LNHDA and CDR2 SQIVND come from the germline V gene (reference sequence). V was shortened by 6 bases and J by 7 bases, with 6 bases between the two germline ends. This CDR3 spans 10 amino acids. Genomic DNA was subjected to two-round multiplex PCR for amplification of TCR beta CDR3. With primers specific to each TRBV and TRBJ gene, the first-round PCR was performed. TCRdb recomputed calls from the multiplex PCR reads with MiXCR, one row per CDR3 protein. The data contain 10,000 to 15,000 distinct CDR3 sequences, about 56% of them seen just once; the ten biggest clones take up around 20%. This clonotype was obtained from a donor of 50 years or more with non-small cell lung cancer. The sample in question was PBMCs, obtained before or after stereotactic body radiation therapy (not recorded which). The chain couples TRBV19 to TRBJ1-2, with D maybe TRBD1 (6 bases). CDR3 sequence: CASRQGGYTF. The DNA for the CDR3 is TGTGCCAGTAGACAGGGTGGCTACACCTTC.